These T cell receptor beta chains were read from a single sample in a study of blood T cell repertoires in COVID-19. Clones were read by immunoSEQ multiplex PCR, and TCRdb kept only the in-frame ones, dropping some. The sample records 250,000 or so clones, 89% being singletons. Sequencing was done on a sample of peripheral blood. These TCRs come from a woman between 40 and 55 years old who had recovered from COVID-19. Each CDR3 is given with its conserved first and last residue. A D gene is named only where the DNA matches it firmly. The size of a clone is reported for some rows only, either as once, few or many, or as a class for expanded clones.

>NA|TRBV6-5|TRBJ2-1|TRBD1
CASSRGQGYNEQFF
TGTGCCAGCAGCCGCGGACAGGGTTACAATGAGCAGTTCTTC
>NA|TRBV2|TRBJ2-2|TRBD2
CASSAPNKSTSGSRGGELFF
TGTGCCAGCAGCGCCCCCAATAAGTCGACTAGCGGGAGTAGGGGCGGGGAGCTGTTTTTT
>NA|TRBV5-5|TRBJ2-7|TRBD1
CASSWGQGSEQYF
TGTGCCAGCAGCTGGGGACAGGGGTCCGAGCAGTACTTC
>NA|TRBV4-1|TRBJ1-5|TRBD1
CASSPVPSGQGNQPQHF
TGCGCCAGCAGCCCTGTGCCGTCAGGACAGGGGAATCAGCCCCAGCATTTT
>NA|TRBV4-3|TRBJ2-3|TRBD2
CASSQGSGYTDTQYF
TGCGCCAGCAGCCAAGGTAGCGGGTACACAGATACGCAGTATTTT
>NA|TRBV9|TRBJ2-2|TRBD1
CASSVVGTGNTGELFF
TGTGCCAGCAGCGTAGTAGGGACAGGGAACACCGGGGAGCTGTTTTTT
>NA|TRBV7-2|TRBJ2-5|NA
CASSSVPGHLKETQYF
TGTGCCAGCAGCTCCGTACCTGGACATCTCAAAGAGACCCAGTACTTC
>few|TRBV2|TRBJ2-3|TRBD2
CASRGAWGLGTDTQYF
TGTGCCAGCAGGGGGGCTTGGGGACTAGGCACAGATACGCAGTATTTT
>NA|TRBV15|TRBJ2-2|NA
CATKQENTGELFF
TGTGCCACCAAACAGGAGAACACCGGGGAGCTGTTTTTT
>NA|TRBV19|TRBJ1-5|NA
CASREGGQPQHF
TGTGCCAGTAGGGAGGGAGGACAGCCCCAGCATTTT
>NA|TRBV9|TRBJ1-1|NA
CASSAAGLRTEAFF
TGTGCCAGCAGCGCGGCGGGCTTACGCACTGAAGCTTTCTTT
>NA|TRBV18|TRBJ1-5|NA
CASSLREANQPQHF
TGTGCCAGCTCACTCCGGGAAGCCAATCAGCCCCAGCATTTT
>NA|TRBV10-1|TRBJ2-3|NA
CASSEKPADTQYF
TGCGCCAGCAGTGAAAAACCGGCAGATACGCAGTATTTT
>NA|TRBV7-2|TRBJ1-5|TRBD1
CASSQRTGINQPQHF
TGTGCCAGCAGCCAAAGGACAGGAATCAATCAGCCCCAGCATTTT
>NA|TRBV9|TRBJ2-1|NA
CASTGDYNEQFF
TGTGCCAGCACCGGGGATTACAATGAGCAGTTCTTC
>NA|TRBV24-1|TRBJ2-2|NA
CATKSQGPGELFF
TGTGCCACCAAATCACAGGGTCCCGGGGAGCTGTTTTTT
>NA|TRBV13|TRBJ2-3|NA
CASSPRGSATDTQYF
TGTGCCAGCAGCCCCCGCGGCAGCGCCACAGATACGCAGTATTTT
>NA|TRBV7-2|TRBJ2-5|TRBD2
CASSNGTSGSRTQYF
TGTGCCAGCAGCAACGGGACTAGCGGGAGTCGGACCCAGTACTTC
>NA|TRBV7-6|TRBJ2-7|TRBD1
CASSQGQTHYEQYF
TGTGCCAGCAGCCAGGGACAGACCCACTACGAGCAGTACTTC
>once|TRBV7-2|TRBJ1-5|NA
CASSLEGGSYQPQHF
TGTGCCAGCAGCTTAGAAGGAGGCAGTTACCAGCCCCAGCATTTT
>NA|TRBV30|TRBJ1-1|NA
CAWGTISRVTEAFF
TGTGCCTGGGGGACCATTAGCAGGGTCACTGAAGCTTTCTTT
>NA|TRBV6-1|TRBJ1-2|NA
CASSEGRPGYTF
TGTGCCAGCAGTGAAGGGCGGCCCGGCTACACCTTC
>few|TRBV14|TRBJ2-3|TRBD2
CASSQVGGGITDTQYF
TGTGCCAGCAGCCAAGTTGGCGGGGGGATCACAGATACGCAGTATTTT